The rows below give T cell receptor beta chains drawn from one sample of a study of blood T cell repertoires in COVID-19. The protocol was immunoSEQ multiplex PCR, while the TCRdb copy is restricted to in-frame clones and leaves out a portion. The sample lists about 70,000 clones; more than 75% were seen once. Source material: peripheral blood. The receptors were gathered from a woman in her 70s with acute or convalescent COVID-19. CDR3s include the opening cysteine and the closing phenylalanine or tryptophan. A D gene is named only where the DNA matches it firmly. Where a row states a size, it is once, few, many or the class of an expanded clone; other rows omit it.

D gene: TRBD2; V gene: TRBV19; J gene: TRBJ2-3; clone size: -; CDR3 DNA: TGTGCCAGTAGTATCGGCGGGGGGGCCACAGATACGCAGTATTTT; CDR3 protein: CASSIGGGATDTQYF
D gene: TRBD2; V gene: TRBV29-1; J gene: TRBJ2-3; clone size: -; CDR3 DNA: TGCAGCGTTGGACTAGCGGGAAGCACAGATACGCAGTATTTT; CDR3 protein: CSVGLAGSTDTQYF
D gene: TRBD1; V gene: TRBV7-3; J gene: TRBJ1-4; clone size: -; CDR3 DNA: TGTGCCAGCAGCTGGAACAGGGGGGAAAAACTGTTTTTT; CDR3 protein: CASSWNRGEKLFF
D gene: -; V gene: TRBV6-6; J gene: TRBJ1-4; clone size: once; CDR3 DNA: TGTGCCAGCGGGGATAAGACAGCAACTAATGAAAAACTGTTTTTT; CDR3 protein: CASGDKTATNEKLFF
D gene: -; V gene: TRBV5-1; J gene: TRBJ2-2; clone size: -; CDR3 DNA: TGCGCCAGCAGCCCCGACAAAGTTTTCACCGGGGAGCTGTTTTTT; CDR3 protein: CASSPDKVFTGELFF
D gene: -; V gene: TRBV27; J gene: TRBJ2-7; clone size: -; CDR3 DNA: TGTGCCAGCAGTTTACATACTCGGGGGGCCGTTTCCTACGAGCAGTACTTC; CDR3 protein: CASSLHTRGAVSYEQYF
D gene: -; V gene: TRBV14; J gene: TRBJ2-1; clone size: -; CDR3 DNA: TGTGCCAGCAGCCAAGATCCACCGAGCGCGGGGGCCTCTTACAATGAGCAGTTCTTC; CDR3 protein: CASSQDPPSAGASYNEQFF
D gene: -; V gene: TRBV19; J gene: TRBJ2-3; clone size: -; CDR3 DNA: TGTGCCAGTAGTATAAGGGGGAGAGGGAGCACAGATACGCAGTATTTT; CDR3 protein: CASSIRGRGSTDTQYF
D gene: -; V gene: TRBV9; J gene: TRBJ1-4; clone size: -; CDR3 DNA: TGTGCCAGCAGCGTAGAGTCCCAGGGGAGCAAACTGTTTTTT; CDR3 protein: CASSVESQGSKLFF
D gene: TRBD1; V gene: TRBV5-5; J gene: TRBJ2-3; clone size: -; CDR3 DNA: TGTGCCAGCAGCCTAACCCAGGGGGCGCGGGCAGATACGCAGTATTTT; CDR3 protein: CASSLTQGARADTQYF
D gene: -; V gene: TRBV5-1; J gene: TRBJ2-7; clone size: -; CDR3 DNA: TGCGCCAGCAGGTGGGAGGTTAGCTCCTACGAGCAGTACTTC; CDR3 protein: CASRWEVSSYEQYF
D gene: TRBD2; V gene: TRBV7-6; J gene: TRBJ2-2; clone size: few; CDR3 DNA: TGTGCCAGCAGCCCTTGGGAGGGTCAGGCCGGGGAGCTGTTTTTT; CDR3 protein: CASSPWEGQAGELFF
D gene: TRBD1; V gene: TRBV12-3/TRBV12-4; J gene: TRBJ1-1; clone size: -; CDR3 DNA: TGTGCCAGCACGGACAGGGGGCGCGGTGAAGCTTTCTTT; CDR3 protein: CASTDRGRGEAFF
D gene: -; V gene: TRBV7-9; J gene: TRBJ2-5; clone size: -; CDR3 DNA: TGTGCCAGCACCGTTGGAGGGGTCTTTGAGACCCAGTACTTC; CDR3 protein: CASTVGGVFETQYF
D gene: -; V gene: TRBV27; J gene: TRBJ2-5; clone size: -; CDR3 DNA: TGTGCCAGCAGTTCATATTCACAGGGCACCCAGTACTTC; CDR3 protein: CASSSYSQGTQYF
D gene: TRBD1; V gene: TRBV9; J gene: TRBJ1-3; clone size: -; CDR3 DNA: TGTGCCAGCAGCGTTGGACAGGGACCCGGAAACACCATATATTTT; CDR3 protein: CASSVGQGPGNTIYF
D gene: TRBD1; V gene: TRBV18; J gene: TRBJ1-5; clone size: -; CDR3 DNA: TGTGCCAGCTCACCCTCAGACAGGGGGTATCAGCCCCAGCATTTT; CDR3 protein: CASSPSDRGYQPQHF
D gene: -; V gene: TRBV4-1; J gene: TRBJ1-1; clone size: -; CDR3 DNA: TGCGCCAGCAGACATCCTCTGGGAGAGAACACTGAAGCTTTCTTT; CDR3 protein: CASRHPLGENTEAFF
D gene: -; V gene: TRBV6-5; J gene: TRBJ1-1; clone size: few; CDR3 DNA: TGTGCCAGCAGCCGCGACATTTTCATGAACACTGAAGCTTTCTTT; CDR3 protein: CASSRDIFMNTEAFF
D gene: -; V gene: TRBV11-2; J gene: TRBJ1-3; clone size: -; CDR3 DNA: TGTGCCAGCAGCTTAGACCCTCAGGAAAACACCATATATTTT; CDR3 protein: CASSLDPQENTIYF
D gene: -; V gene: TRBV6-6; J gene: TRBJ1-1; clone size: -; CDR3 DNA: TGTGCCAGCAGCGACACAGGAAACATGGGGACTGAAGCTTTCTTT; CDR3 protein: CASSDTGNMGTEAFF
D gene: -; V gene: TRBV18; J gene: TRBJ2-1; clone size: -; CDR3 DNA: TGTGCCAGCTCACCGGAAACAGGGCAGTTTAGTGAGCAGTTCTTC; CDR3 protein: CASSPETGQFSEQFF
D gene: TRBD1; V gene: TRBV7-2; J gene: TRBJ1-1; clone size: -; CDR3 DNA: TGTGCCAGCAGCCGCTCCTGGGGGACAGAAGAAACTATAGCTTTCTTT; CDR3 protein: CASSRSWGTEETIAFF
D gene: -; V gene: TRBV20-1; J gene: TRBJ1-2; clone size: once; CDR3 DNA: TGCAGTGCTCCGGAGAACTATGGCTACACCTTC; CDR3 protein: CSAPENYGYTF
D gene: -; V gene: TRBV12-3/TRBV12-4; J gene: TRBJ1-5; clone size: -; CDR3 DNA: TGTGCCAGCAGTAGGGGCCGCCATCAGCCCCAGCATTTT; CDR3 protein: CASSRGRHQPQHF
D gene: TRBD2; V gene: TRBV19; J gene: TRBJ2-3; clone size: -; CDR3 DNA: TGTGCCAGTACGAAGTCTAGCGGGAGTTCAGATACGCAGTATTTT; CDR3 protein: CASTKSSGSSDTQYF
D gene: -; V gene: TRBV5-1; J gene: TRBJ2-3; clone size: -; CDR3 DNA: TGCGCCAGCAGCTTGGTGACAGTTGATACGCAGTATTTT; CDR3 protein: CASSLVTVDTQYF
D gene: -; V gene: TRBV20-1; J gene: TRBJ2-7; clone size: -; CDR3 DNA: TGCAGTGCTCAACTAGGATACGAGCAGTACTTC; CDR3 protein: CSAQLGYEQYF
D gene: -; V gene: TRBV11-2; J gene: TRBJ1-3; clone size: -; CDR3 DNA: TGTGCCAGCAGCTTAGGGCGCGGAGGGGACACCATATATTTT; CDR3 protein: CASSLGRGGDTIYF
D gene: TRBD1; V gene: TRBV6-2/TRBV6-3; J gene: TRBJ2-2; clone size: -; CDR3 DNA: TGTGCCAGCAGTCCAGGGGGCGCGATCACCGGGGAGCTGTTTTTT; CDR3 protein: CASSPGGAITGELFF
D gene: -; V gene: TRBV7-2; J gene: TRBJ2-5; clone size: -; CDR3 DNA: TGTGCCAGCAGCACCCGACAGGATCAAAGGGCCCAGTACTTC; CDR3 protein: CASSTRQDQRAQYF